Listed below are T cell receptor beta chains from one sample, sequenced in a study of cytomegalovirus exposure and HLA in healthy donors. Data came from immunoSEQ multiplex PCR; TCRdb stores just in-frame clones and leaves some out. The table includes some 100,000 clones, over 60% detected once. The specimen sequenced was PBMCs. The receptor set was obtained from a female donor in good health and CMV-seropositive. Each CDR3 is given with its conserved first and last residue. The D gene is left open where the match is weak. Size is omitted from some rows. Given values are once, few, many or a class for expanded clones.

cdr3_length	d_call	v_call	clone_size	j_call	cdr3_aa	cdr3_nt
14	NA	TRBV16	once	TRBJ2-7	CASSRPQGIGEQYF	TGTGCCAGCAGCCGTCCCCAGGGGATCGGCGAGCAGTACTTC
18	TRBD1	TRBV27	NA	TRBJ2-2	CASSLLTIQGGNTGELFF	TGTGCCAGCAGTTTATTAACGATACAGGGGGGAAACACCGGGGAGCTGTTTTTT
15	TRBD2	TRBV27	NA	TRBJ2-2	CASSFISGGIGELFF	TGTGCCAGCAGTTTCATTAGCGGGGGAATTGGGGAGCTGTTTTTT
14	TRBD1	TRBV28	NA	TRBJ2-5	CASSPTGFEETQYF	TGTGCCAGCAGCCCGACAGGGTTTGAGGAGACCCAGTACTTC
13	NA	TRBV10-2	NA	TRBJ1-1	CASTLTSSTEAFF	TGCGCCAGCACTCTGACAAGTAGCACTGAAGCTTTCTTT
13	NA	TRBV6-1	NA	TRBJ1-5	CASSRGGWQPQHF	TGTGCCAGCAGTAGGGGGGGATGGCAGCCCCAGCATTTT
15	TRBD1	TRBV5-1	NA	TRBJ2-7	CASSTRTGSPYEQYF	TGCGCCAGCAGCACTAGGACAGGGTCCCCCTACGAGCAGTACTTC
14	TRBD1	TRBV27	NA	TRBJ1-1	CASSLGTANTEAFF	TGTGCCAGCAGTTTGGGGACAGCGAACACTGAAGCTTTCTTT
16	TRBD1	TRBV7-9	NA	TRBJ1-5	CASSRGQGAGNQPQHF	TGTGCCAGCAGCCGGGGACAGGGGGCTGGCAATCAGCCCCAGCATTTT
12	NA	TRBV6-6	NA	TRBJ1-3	CASSPQGNTIYF	TGTGCCAGCAGTCCCCAGGGAAACACCATATATTTT
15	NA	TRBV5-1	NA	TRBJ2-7	CASSLGRDMPYEQYF	TGCGCCAGCAGCTTGGGGCGGGATATGCCCTACGAGCAGTACTTC
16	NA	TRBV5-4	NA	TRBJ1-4	CASSLDPQGTNEKLFF	TGTGCCAGCAGCTTGGACCCACAGGGAACTAATGAAAAACTGTTTTTT
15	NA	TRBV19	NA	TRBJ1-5	CASTSQGNSNQPQHF	TGTGCCAGTACCTCTCAGGGGAATAGCAATCAGCCCCAGCATTTT
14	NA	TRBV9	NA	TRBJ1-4	CASSVGGDNEKLFF	TGTGCCAGCAGCGTCGGAGGGGATAATGAAAAACTGTTTTTT
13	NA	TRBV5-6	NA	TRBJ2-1	CASSPVQASEQFF	TGTGCCAGCAGCCCGGTGCAGGCGAGTGAGCAGTTCTTC
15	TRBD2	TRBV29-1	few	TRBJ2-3	CSVVRLAGYTDTQYF	TGCAGCGTTGTTAGGCTAGCGGGTTATACAGATACGCAGTATTTT
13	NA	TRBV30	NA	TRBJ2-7	CAWSTGSSYEQYF	TGTGCCTGGAGTACAGGGAGCTCCTACGAGCAGTACTTC
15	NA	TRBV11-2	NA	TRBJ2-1	CASSSPADSYNEQFF	TGTGCCAGCAGCTCCCCAGCGGACTCCTACAATGAGCAGTTCTTC
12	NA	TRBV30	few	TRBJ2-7	CAWGRVLYEQYF	TGTGCCTGGGGCAGGGTACTATACGAGCAGTACTTC
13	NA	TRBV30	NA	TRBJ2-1	CAWSLGSYNEQFF	TGTGCCTGGAGCCTAGGATCCTACAATGAGCAGTTCTTC
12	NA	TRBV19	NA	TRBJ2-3	CASSIVGDTQYF	TGTGCCAGTAGTATAGTCGGAGATACGCAGTATTTT
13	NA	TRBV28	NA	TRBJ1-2	CASSANEVRGYTF	TGTGCCAGCAGTGCCAATGAAGTGCGTGGCTACACCTTC
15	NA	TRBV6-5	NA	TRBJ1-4	CASSYLGQPNEKLFF	TGTGCCAGCAGTTACCTTGGACAGCCTAATGAAAAACTGTTTTTT
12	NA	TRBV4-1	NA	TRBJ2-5	CATQGPAETQYF	TGCGCCACCCAGGGGCCCGCGGAGACCCAGTACTTC
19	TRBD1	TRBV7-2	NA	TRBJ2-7	CASSLATEGGGQGAYEQYF	TGTGCCAGCAGCTTAGCGACTGAAGGGGGCGGGCAGGGGGCCTACGAGCAGTACTTC
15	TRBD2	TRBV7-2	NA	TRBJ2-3	CASSRDYTSTDTQYF	TGTGCCAGCAGCCGGGACTACACTAGCACAGATACGCAGTATTTT
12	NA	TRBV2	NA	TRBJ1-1	CASSESGRAAFF	TGTGCCAGCAGTGAAAGCGGTCGCGCCGCTTTCTTT
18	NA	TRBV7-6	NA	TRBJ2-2	CASSLTGDYPPLGGELFF	TGTGCCAGCAGCTTGACAGGGGACTACCCCCCCCTTGGCGGGGAGCTGTTTTTT
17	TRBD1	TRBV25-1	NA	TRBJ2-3	CASSEARTGGRTDTQYF	TGTGCCAGCAGTGAAGCTCGGACAGGGGGCCGCACAGATACGCAGTATTTT
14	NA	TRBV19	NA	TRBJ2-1	CASSSTPPGNEQFF	TGTGCCAGTAGTTCCACCCCCCCGGGGAATGAGCAGTTCTTC
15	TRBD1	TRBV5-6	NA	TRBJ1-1	CASSSGGPGGFEAFF	TGTGCCAGCAGCTCGGGTGGGCCAGGGGGCTTTGAAGCTTTCTTT
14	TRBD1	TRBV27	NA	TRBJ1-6	CASNLQGLNSPLHF	TGTGCCAGCAACCTACAGGGGTTGAATTCACCCCTCCACTTT
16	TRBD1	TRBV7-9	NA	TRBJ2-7	CSSSLGPGQGSYEQYF	TGTTCCAGCAGCTTAGGGCCCGGACAGGGGAGCTACGAGCAGTACTTC
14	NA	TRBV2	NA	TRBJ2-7	CASRDANTGNEQYF	TGTGCCAGCAGAGACGCAAATACAGGGAACGAGCAGTACTTC
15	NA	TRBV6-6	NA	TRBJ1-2	CASSFPGASNYGYTF	TGTGCCAGCAGTTTCCCGGGAGCTTCCAACTATGGCTACACCTTC
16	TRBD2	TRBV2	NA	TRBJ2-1	CASRDIAGRPYNEQFF	TGTGCCAGCAGGGATATAGCGGGAAGACCCTACAATGAGCAGTTCTTC
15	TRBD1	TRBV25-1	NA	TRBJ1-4	CASSTPTGVNEKLFF	TGTGCCAGCAGTACCCCGACAGGGGTTAATGAAAAACTGTTTTTT
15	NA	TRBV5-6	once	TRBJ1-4	CASTIAGGMNEKLFF	TGTGCCAGCACCATCGCGGGAGGGATGAATGAAAAACTGTTTTTT
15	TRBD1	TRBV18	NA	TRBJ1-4	CASSLQGAANEKLFF	TGTGCCAGCTCGTTACAGGGGGCTGCTAATGAAAAACTGTTTTTT
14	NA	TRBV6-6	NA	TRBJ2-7	CASSISRGSDEQYF	TGTGCCAGCAGTATATCCCGGGGGAGCGACGAGCAGTACTTC
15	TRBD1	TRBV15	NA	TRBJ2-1	CATSKGGTGGGEQFF	TGTGCCACCAGCAAAGGGGGGACAGGGGGCGGTGAGCAGTTCTTC
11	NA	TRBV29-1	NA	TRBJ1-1	CRTEGGTEAFF	TGCAGGACGGAGGGCGGCACTGAAGCTTTCTTT
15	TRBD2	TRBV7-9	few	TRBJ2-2	CASRAAGAVTGELFF	TGTGCCAGCAGAGCAGCGGGAGCGGTCACCGGGGAGCTGTTTTTT